The 26 T cell receptor beta chains in this list originate from one sample, sequenced in a study of blood T cells in healthy people across ages. Combining a sample-barcoded 5' primer with a J-beta primer mix, a second PCR ran for roughly 7 to 12 cycles. TCRdb re-called the 5' RACE reads with MiXCR, one entry per CDR3 protein. Among roughly 800,000 distinct CDR3 sequences listed, 35% to 40% were seen once. The sample was blood. The receptors here all came from a man younger than 30 in good health.

There are a few counts of this clonotype. The V call is TRBV29-1, the J call TRBJ2-5; tentatively, D is TRBD2 (7 bases). Germline V gene sequence: CDR1 SQVTM, CDR2 ANQGSEA. The CDR3 loop spans 14 amino acids. The CDR3 coding sequence is TGCAGTGCTGGGGGGGGCGACCACCAAGAGACCCAGTACTTC. This sequence encodes CSAGGGDHQETQYF.

The V and J genes are TRBV29-1 and TRBJ2-7, with 9 bases identical to TRBD1. The germline CDR1 and CDR2 sequences are SQVTM and ANQGSEA. This CDR3 has 12 residues. With 7 bases clipped from V and 3 bases from J, the junction kept 4 bases outside the gene matches. The CDR3 loop is CSAGTGNYEQYF. CDR3 nucleotide sequence: TGCAGCGCAGGGACAGGGAACTACGAGCAGTACTTC.

This chain uses TRBV3-1 with TRBJ2-3; the match to TRBD2 covers 8 bases. Germline CDR1 and CDR2: LGHDT and YNNKEL (reference sequence). The V gene end was trimmed by 4 bases and the J gene end by 6 bases; junction bases not matched to a gene: 9. There are 15 residues in the CDR3. The CDR3 nucleotides are TGTGCCAGCAGCCCTTTCGGGGGGGCCGGGGATACGCAGTATTTT. Protein sequence: CASSPFGGAGDTQYF.

This chain joins TRBV11-1 and TRBJ1-1; no definite D call. V gave up 5 bases and J gave up 1 base, with 17 bases separating them. The CDR3 sequence is 16 residues long. Germline V lookup: CDR1 SGHAT, CDR2 FQDESV (reference sequence). As DNA, the CDR3 is TGTGCCAGCAGCCCTCGACACGGGAAGTCGAACACTGAAGCTTTCTTT. Translated, it gives CASSPRHGKSNTEAFF.

This clonotype was recorded many times. The rearrangement uses TRBV20-1 and TRBJ2-7; a possible D gene is TRBD1 (5 bases). Germline CDR1 and CDR2: DFQATT and SNEGSKA (reference sequence). Trimming pared 5 bases from V and 3 bases from J, leaving 17 bases between. CDR3 length equals 14 residues. The CDR3 region is CSAEGATQFYEQYF. CDR3 in DNA: TGCAGTGCTGAAGGGGCCACACAGTTCTACGAGCAGTACTTC.

This clonotype was seen ten or more times. The CDR3 nucleotides are TGTGCCAGCAGCTTAGGTCCGGACAGCAGGTACAATGAGCAGTTCTTC. As protein: CASSLGPDSRYNEQFF. V gene TRBV7-2 combines with J gene TRBJ2-1; D may be TRBD1 (6 bases). V lost 1 base and J lost 4, with 14 bases in between. The CDR3 totals 16 residues. In germline, CDR1 is SGHTA, CDR2 FQGNSA.

This clonotype occurred a few times. This chain joins TRBV5-6 and TRBJ2-5; 14 nucleotides align to TRBD2. CDR1 SGHDT and CDR2 YYEEEE come from the germline V gene. The CDR3 contains 16 residues. The J segment lost 5 bases and the V segment lost 3 bases, leaving 6 bases of the junction unmatched. The CDR3 sequence: CASSSTSGGALETQYF. The DNA of the CDR3 is TGTGCCAGCAGCTCGACTAGCGGGGGGGCCTTGGAGACCCAGTACTTC.

This clonotype was detected only a few times. This chain uses TRBV6-9 with TRBJ2-3; no reliable D call. This CDR3 is built from 16 residues. The V end was cut by 6 bases, the J end by 3 bases, with 19 bases between. Germline values: CDR1 MNHGY, CDR2 SVAAGI. The CDR3, as DNA: TGTGCCAGCAGGGAGCCCCCCGGGTGGCCGACAGATACGCAGTATTTT. Amino acid sequence: CASREPPGWPTDTQYF.

This clonotype has a handful of counts. The chain carries TRBV4-2 and TRBJ2-5; D not resolved. V was trimmed by 2 bases and J by 1 base, leaving 20 bases between them. CDR3 length: 18 amino acids. The germline V gene has CDR1 LGHNA and CDR2 YNFKEQ. This chain's CDR3 is CASSQNLQRSALQETQYF. Here the CDR3 DNA reads TGTGCCAGCAGCCAAAATTTACAGCGTTCAGCCCTCCAAGAGACCCAGTACTTC.

CDR3 protein: CASSLGGGTTYNEQFF. The CDR3 DNA is TGCGCCAGCAGCTTGGGCGGGGGGACGACCTACAATGAGCAGTTCTTC. The chain recombines TRBV5-1 with TRBJ2-1, with 8 bases aligning to TRBD2. With V trimmed by 0 bases and J by 2 bases, 4 bases remained unmatched. Germline V lookup: CDR1 SGHRS, CDR2 YFSETQ. This CDR3 comprises 16 residues. The whole variable domain, remainder taken from reference TRBV5-1 and TRBJ2-1, is KAGVTQTPRYLIKTRGQQVTLSCSPISGHRSVSWYQQTPGQGLQFLFEYFSETQRNKGNFPGRFSGRQFSNSRSEMNVSTLELGDSALYLCASSLGGGTTYNEQFFGPGTRLTVL.

This clonotype appeared a few times. The genes are TRBV7-2 and TRBJ2-3; 8 bases match TRBD2. The CDR3 is 14 amino acids. Trimming took 4 bases from V and 7 from J; bases not matched to a gene: 7. Germline V gene data show CDR1 as SGHTA and CDR2 as FQGNSA. CDR3 in amino acids: CASSSKRGPNTQYF. For the CDR3, the DNA is TGTGCCAGCAGCTCAAAGCGGGGGCCAAATACGCAGTATTTT.

As concerns this clonotype: A read error is possible here, since a much larger clone lies one base away. The genes are TRBV4-2 and TRBJ2-1; D gene ambiguous. Trimming cost V 4 bases and J 0 bases, with 13 bases left between them. Germline V gene data show CDR1 as LGHNA and CDR2 as YNFKEQ. The CDR3 extends over 16 amino acids. CDR3 nucleotides: TGTGCCAGCAGCCCCGCGGTGGCGAGCTCCTACAATGAGCAGTTCTTC. It is translated as CASSPAVASSYNEQFF.

DNA for the CDR3: TGTGCCAGCAGCCGTCTAGCGGGCGCCAACACCGGGGAGCTGTTTTTT. Protein product: CASSRLAGANTGELFF. This chain joins TRBV11-2 and TRBJ2-2; TRBD2 agrees at 8 bases. Germline V gives CDR1 SGHAT, CDR2 FQNNGV. The CDR3 runs to 16 residues. Trimming at V came to 5 bases and at J to 2 bases, leaving 7 bases not matched to a gene.

Comment on this clonotype: Just one base apart from a much larger clone, this may be a read error. V usage is TRBV12-3 or TRBV12-4 and J usage is TRBJ2-7; D may be TRBD1 or TRBD2 (5 bases each). This CDR3 contains 18 residues. Deletions cut 3 bases from V and 3 bases from J, with 24 bases between. The CDR3 sequence is CASSFPLAFRAPIYEQYF. The CDR3 DNA reads TGTGCCAGCAGTTTTCCCTTAGCGTTCAGGGCCCCCATCTACGAGCAGTACTTC.

The V and J genes are TRBV7-8 and TRBJ2-1; 7 nucleotides agree with TRBD1. CDR1 and CDR2 (germline): SGHVS, FQNEAQ. V shed 5 bases, J shed 3 bases, and the junction held 10 bases outside the gene matches. The CDR3 sequence is 16 residues long. The CDR3 sequence is CASSRIRGSHYNEQFF. In nucleotides, the CDR3 is TGTGCCAGCAGCCGAATCAGGGGGTCACACTACAATGAGCAGTTCTTC.

Only a few counts were recorded for this clonotype. This chain joins TRBV7-9 and TRBJ2-3; weak D call: TRBD1 (6 bases). Germline CDR1 and CDR2: SEHNR and FQNEAQ (reference sequence). The CDR3 runs 16 residues. The ends were cut back, 6 bases at V and 0 bases at J, with 16 bases in the middle. The CDR3 DNA sequence: TGTGCCAGCAGTTTGAGGGGGTACGCTAGCACAGATACGCAGTATTTT. Protein sequence: CASSLRGYASTDTQYF.

As DNA, the CDR3 is TGCGCCAGCAGCCAAGGCCCCGGACAGGGGGGAAATCAGCCCCAGCATTTT. Encoded protein: CASSQGPGQGGNQPQHF. This chain links TRBV4-1 with TRBJ1-5; 10 nucleotides line up with TRBD1. CDR3 length: 17 amino acids. The germline CDR1 and CDR2 sequences are MGHRA and YSYEKL. The trim removed 1 base at V and 4 bases at J, leaving 7 bases unmatched.

The chain recombines TRBV6-2 or TRBV6-3 with TRBJ2-1; D is unresolved. This CDR3 spans 12 amino acids. Germline V CDR1 and CDR2: MNHEY, SVGEGT. V was trimmed by 3 bases and J by 8 bases, leaving 8 bases between them. CDR3: CASSYVADEQFF. The CDR3 DNA reads as TGTGCCAGCAGTTATGTTGCAGATGAGCAGTTCTTC.

The table lists this clonotype with many counts. The V gene is TRBV7-2, the J gene TRBJ2-4, with TRBD2 matching over 10 bases. In germline, CDR1 is SGHTA, CDR2 FQGNSA. V was pared by 1 base and J by 0 bases, with 6 bases of the junction left unmatched. This CDR3 contains 18 residues. CDR3 amino acids: CASSLGLLAGRAKNIQYF. In DNA form, the CDR3 reads TGTGCCAGCAGCTTAGGGTTACTAGCGGGGCGAGCCAAAAACATTCAGTACTTC.

This clonotype was counted once. A much more abundant neighbour one base away suggests this may be a read error. V gene TRBV7-2 combines with J gene TRBJ1-2, with D uncertain. CDR1 and CDR2 from the germline V gene are SGHTA and FQGNSA. The CDR3 runs to 15 residues. The CDR3 DNA is TGTGCCAGCAGCTTAGGGGAGGTGGCCATGGGAGGCTACATCTTC. It codes for CASSLGEVAMGGYIF.

This clonotype was seen only a few times. This chain connects TRBV5-6 to TRBJ2-5, with D perhaps TRBD2 (6 bases). CDR1 and CDR2 from the germline V gene are SGHDT and YYEEEE. V shed 0 bases and J shed 7 bases, with 19 bases lying between them. The CDR3 has 16 amino acids. CDR3 nucleotide sequence: TGTGCCAGCAGCTTGGGGGCCGGGGGTAGCAGGGTGACCCAGTACTTC. Its translation: CASSLGAGGSRVTQYF.

This clonotype has a count of ten or more. This chain uses TRBV4-2 with TRBJ2-5, with a possible D match to TRBD1 (5 bases). Looked up from germline, CDR1 is LGHNA and CDR2 is YNFKEQ. The CDR3 is made up of 15 amino acids. V dropped 0 bases and J dropped 7 bases, with 15 bases sitting between them. The CDR3 bases are TGTGCCAGCAGCCAAGACAGTTCAGGGAAGGGGACCCAGTACTTC. Protein product: CASSQDSSGKGTQYF.

The CDR3 region has the DNA TGTGCCAGCAGCGCCGGGTTAGCGAGCGAGCAGTACTTC. This gives the protein CASSAGLASEQYF. The chain couples TRBV7-2 to TRBJ2-7; D perhaps matches TRBD2 (5 bases). Per the germline V gene, CDR1 is SGHTA and CDR2 is FQGNSA. The CDR3 extends over 13 amino acids. The V and J ends lost 5 bases and 6 bases respectively, with 14 bases between them. The full variable domain, completed using reference TRBV7-2 and TRBJ2-7, is GAGVSQSPSNKVTEKGKDVELRCDPISGHTALYWYRQSLGQGLEFLIYFQGNSAPDKSGLPSDRFSAERTGGSVSTLTIQRTQQEDSAVYLCASSAGLASEQYFGPGTRLTVT.

The chain has TRBV7-9 and TRBJ1-4; a weak D match, TRBD1 (5 bases). The CDR3 runs 13 residues. Per the germline V gene, CDR1 is SEHNR and CDR2 is FQNEAQ (reference sequence). With 5 bases removed from V and 6 bases from J, the gap between germline ends came to 10 bases. Here the CDR3 reads CASSAGTDEKLFF. CDR3 nucleotide sequence: TGTGCCAGCAGCGCCGGGACGGATGAAAAACTGTTTTTT.

The chain joins TRBV14 to TRBJ2-3; 8 bases map to TRBD1. The V gene end was trimmed by 3 bases and the J gene end by 3 bases; junction bases not matched to a gene: 17. Germline CDR1 is SGHDN and CDR2 is FVKESK. The CDR3 loop spans 19 amino acids. Here the CDR3 DNA reads TGTGCCAGCAGCCATGTTCCGGGACAGGTGCCGGAGCAGACAGATACGCAGTATTTT. As protein: CASSHVPGQVPEQTDTQYF.

There are a few counts of this clonotype. This sequence joins TRBV12-3 or TRBV12-4 and TRBJ1-1; D call uncertain. The V end lost 2 bases, the J end lost 3 bases, and 10 bases lay between the germline ends. The CDR3 runs to 14 residues. This chain's CDR3 is CASSLSPGDTEAFF. CDR3 DNA: TGTGCCAGCAGTTTATCCCCCGGGGACACTGAAGCTTTCTTT.